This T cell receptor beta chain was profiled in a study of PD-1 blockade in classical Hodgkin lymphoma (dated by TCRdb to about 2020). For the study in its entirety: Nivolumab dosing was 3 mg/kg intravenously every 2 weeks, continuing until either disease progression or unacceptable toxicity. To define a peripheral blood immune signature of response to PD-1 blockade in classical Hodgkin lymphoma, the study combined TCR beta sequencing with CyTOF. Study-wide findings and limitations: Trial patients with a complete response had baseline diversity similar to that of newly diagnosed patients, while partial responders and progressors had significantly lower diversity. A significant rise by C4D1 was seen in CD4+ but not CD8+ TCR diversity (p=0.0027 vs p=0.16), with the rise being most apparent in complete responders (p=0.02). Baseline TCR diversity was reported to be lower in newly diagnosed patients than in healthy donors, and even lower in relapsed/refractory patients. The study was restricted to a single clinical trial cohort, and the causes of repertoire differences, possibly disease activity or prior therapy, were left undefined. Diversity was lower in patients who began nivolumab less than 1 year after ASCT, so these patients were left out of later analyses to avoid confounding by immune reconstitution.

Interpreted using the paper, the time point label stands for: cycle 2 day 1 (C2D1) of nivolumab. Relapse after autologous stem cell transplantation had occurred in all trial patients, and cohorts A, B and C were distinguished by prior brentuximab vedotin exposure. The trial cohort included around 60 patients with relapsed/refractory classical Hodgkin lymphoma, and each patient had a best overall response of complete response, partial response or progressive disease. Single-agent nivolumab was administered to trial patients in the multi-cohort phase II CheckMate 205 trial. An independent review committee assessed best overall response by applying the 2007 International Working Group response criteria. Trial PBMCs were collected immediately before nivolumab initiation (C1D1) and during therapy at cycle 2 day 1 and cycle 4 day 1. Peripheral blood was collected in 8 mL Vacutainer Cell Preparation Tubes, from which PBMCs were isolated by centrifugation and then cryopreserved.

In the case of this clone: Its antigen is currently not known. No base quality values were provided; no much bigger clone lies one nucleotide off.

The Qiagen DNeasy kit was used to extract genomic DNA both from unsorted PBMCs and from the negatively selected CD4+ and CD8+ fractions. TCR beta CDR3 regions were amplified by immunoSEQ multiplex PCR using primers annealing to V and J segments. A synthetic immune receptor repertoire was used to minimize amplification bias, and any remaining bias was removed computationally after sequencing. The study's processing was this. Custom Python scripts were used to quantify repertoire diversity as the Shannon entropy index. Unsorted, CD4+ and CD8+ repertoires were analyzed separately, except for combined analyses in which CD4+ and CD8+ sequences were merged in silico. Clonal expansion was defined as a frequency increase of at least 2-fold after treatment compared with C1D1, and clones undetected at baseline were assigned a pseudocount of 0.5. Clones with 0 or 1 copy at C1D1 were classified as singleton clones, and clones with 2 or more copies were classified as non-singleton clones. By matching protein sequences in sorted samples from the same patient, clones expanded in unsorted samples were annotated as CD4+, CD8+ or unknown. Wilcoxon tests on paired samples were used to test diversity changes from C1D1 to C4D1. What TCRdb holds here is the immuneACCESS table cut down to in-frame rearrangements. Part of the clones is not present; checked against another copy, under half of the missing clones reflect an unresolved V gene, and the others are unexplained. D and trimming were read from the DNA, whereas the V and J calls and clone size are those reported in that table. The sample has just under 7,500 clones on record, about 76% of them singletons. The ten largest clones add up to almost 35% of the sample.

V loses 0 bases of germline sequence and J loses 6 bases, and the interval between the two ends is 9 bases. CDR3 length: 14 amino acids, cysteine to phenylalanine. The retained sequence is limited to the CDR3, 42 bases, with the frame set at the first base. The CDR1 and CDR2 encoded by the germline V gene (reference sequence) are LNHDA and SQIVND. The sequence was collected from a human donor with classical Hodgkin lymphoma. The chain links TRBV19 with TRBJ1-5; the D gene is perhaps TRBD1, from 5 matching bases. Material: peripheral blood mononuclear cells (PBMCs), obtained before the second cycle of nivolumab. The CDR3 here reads CASSIDRGFQPQHF. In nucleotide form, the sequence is TGTGCCAGTAGTATAGATCGGGGGTTTCAGCCCCAGCATTTT.